This T cell receptor beta chain was sequenced for a study of blood T cell repertoires in COVID-19. Study in general: In each case, the material was cDNA or gDNA derived from T cells, B-cell-depleted T cells, or PBMCs.

This clone appeared a few times. Per germline, CDR1 SGHRS and CDR2 YFSETQ. The ends lost 5 bases at V and 7 bases at J; junction bases unmatched: 8. CDR3 length: 14 residues. Produced via immunoSEQ multiplex PCR; TCRdb's table is partial and in-frame only. Of 200,000 or so clones detected, 80% to 85% appear once; the ten largest clones hold roughly a tenth. This TCR was recovered from a woman over 75 with COVID-19, enrolled during active disease. This chain uses TRBV5-1 with TRBJ2-5; TRBD1 matches at 10 bases. Sample: peripheral blood. The CDR3 spells CASSSGQGGTTQYF. CDR3 sequence (DNA): TGCGCCAGCAGTTCTGGACAGGGGGGTACGACCCAGTACTTC.